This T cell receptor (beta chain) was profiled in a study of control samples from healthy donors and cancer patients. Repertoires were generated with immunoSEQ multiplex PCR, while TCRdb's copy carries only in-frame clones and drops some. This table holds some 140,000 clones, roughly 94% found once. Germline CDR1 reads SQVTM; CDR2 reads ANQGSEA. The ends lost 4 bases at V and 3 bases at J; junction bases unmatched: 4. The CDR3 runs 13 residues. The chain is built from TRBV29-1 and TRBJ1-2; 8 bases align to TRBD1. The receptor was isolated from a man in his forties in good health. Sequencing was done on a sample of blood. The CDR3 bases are TGCAGCGTTGTGACACAGGGGGACTATGGCTACACCTTC. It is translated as CSVVTQGDYGYTF.